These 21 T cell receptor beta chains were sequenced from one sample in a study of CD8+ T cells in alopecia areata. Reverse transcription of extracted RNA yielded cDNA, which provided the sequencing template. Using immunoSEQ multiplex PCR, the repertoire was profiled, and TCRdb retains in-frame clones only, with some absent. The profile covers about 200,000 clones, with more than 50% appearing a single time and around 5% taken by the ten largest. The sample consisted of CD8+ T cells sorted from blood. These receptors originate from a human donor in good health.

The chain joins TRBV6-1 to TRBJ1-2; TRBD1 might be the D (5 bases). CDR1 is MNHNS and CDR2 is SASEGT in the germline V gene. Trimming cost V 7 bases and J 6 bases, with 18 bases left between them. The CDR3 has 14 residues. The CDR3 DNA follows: TGTGCCAGCACCTACTTGGGAGGAGGGGATGGCTACACCTTC. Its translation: CASTYLGGGDGYTF.

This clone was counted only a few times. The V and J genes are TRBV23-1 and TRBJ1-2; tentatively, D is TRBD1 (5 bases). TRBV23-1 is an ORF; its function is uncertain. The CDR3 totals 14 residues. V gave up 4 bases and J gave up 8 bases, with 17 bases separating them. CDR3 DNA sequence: TGCGCCAGCAGTCGTTCTCCTCAGGGTAACGGCTACACCTTC. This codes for CASSRSPQGNGYTF.

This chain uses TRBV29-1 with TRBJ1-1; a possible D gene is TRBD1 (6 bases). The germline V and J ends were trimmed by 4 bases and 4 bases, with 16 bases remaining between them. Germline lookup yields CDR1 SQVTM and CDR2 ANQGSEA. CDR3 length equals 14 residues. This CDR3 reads CSVAPRGTGTEAFF. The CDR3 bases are TGCAGCGTTGCCCCCAGGGGAACTGGCACTGAAGCTTTCTTT.

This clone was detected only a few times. CDR3 region: CASRSQGSDNQPQHF. The DNA for the CDR3 is TGTGCCAGTAGATCACAGGGAAGCGACAATCAGCCCCAGCATTTT. V gene TRBV19 combines with J gene TRBJ1-5, with a weak D call TRBD1 (6 bases). V dropped 6 bases and J dropped 3 bases, with 15 bases sitting between them. This CDR3 contains 15 residues. The germline CDR1 and CDR2 sequences are LNHDA and SQIVND (reference sequence).

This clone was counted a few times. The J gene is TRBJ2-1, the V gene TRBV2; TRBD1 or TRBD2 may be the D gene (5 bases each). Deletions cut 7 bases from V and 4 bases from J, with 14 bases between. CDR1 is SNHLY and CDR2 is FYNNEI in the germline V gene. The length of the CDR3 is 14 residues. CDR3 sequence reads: CASTSGTRYNEQFF. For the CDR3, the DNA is TGTGCCAGCACTTCAGGGACCAGGTACAATGAGCAGTTCTTC.

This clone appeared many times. The CDR3 coding sequence is TGTGCCAGCAGCCTCCTCTTGGATAGCGGTGAGCAGTTCTTC. Protein: CASSLLLDSGEQFF. The chain combines TRBV5-8 with TRBJ2-1; tentative D call: TRBD2 (6 bases). CDR3 length: 14 residues. Deletions cut 4 bases from V and 9 bases from J, with 17 bases between. The germline CDR1 and CDR2 sequences are SGHTS and YDEGEE.

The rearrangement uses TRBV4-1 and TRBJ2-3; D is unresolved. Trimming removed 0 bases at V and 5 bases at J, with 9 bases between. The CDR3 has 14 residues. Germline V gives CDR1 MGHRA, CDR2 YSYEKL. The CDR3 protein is CASSQDSGEDTQYF. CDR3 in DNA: TGCGCCAGCAGCCAAGATTCAGGAGAAGATACGCAGTATTTT.

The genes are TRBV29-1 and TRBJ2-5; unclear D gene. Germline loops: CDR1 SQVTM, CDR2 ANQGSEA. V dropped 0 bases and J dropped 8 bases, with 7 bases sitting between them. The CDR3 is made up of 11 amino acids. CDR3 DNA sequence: TGCAGCGTTGAAGAGCCGGAAACCCAGTACTTC. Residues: CSVEEPETQYF.

The CDR3 bases are TGCGCCAGCAGCCAAGATCTTACGCGACCAGAAAAACTGTTTTTT. Translated, it gives CASSQDLTRPEKLFF. This chain links TRBV4-1 with TRBJ1-4; D gene unclear. The V gene's germline CDR1 is MGHRA and CDR2 YSYEKL. V lost 0 bases to trimming and J lost 8 bases, with 13 bases between them. The CDR3 spans 15 residues.

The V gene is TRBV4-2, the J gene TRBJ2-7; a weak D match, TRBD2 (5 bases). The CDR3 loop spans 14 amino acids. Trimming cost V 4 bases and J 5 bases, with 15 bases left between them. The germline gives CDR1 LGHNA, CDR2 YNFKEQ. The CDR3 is CASSPRRLANEQYF. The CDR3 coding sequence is TGTGCCAGCAGCCCCCGGCGGTTAGCGAACGAGCAGTACTTC.

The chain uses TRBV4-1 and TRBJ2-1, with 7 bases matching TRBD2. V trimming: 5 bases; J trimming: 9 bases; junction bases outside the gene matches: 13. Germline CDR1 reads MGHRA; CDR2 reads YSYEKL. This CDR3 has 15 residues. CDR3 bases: TGCGCCAGCAGCTCTGGGGGGACTAATCTCGCTGAGCAGTTCTTC. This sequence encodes CASSSGGTNLAEQFF.

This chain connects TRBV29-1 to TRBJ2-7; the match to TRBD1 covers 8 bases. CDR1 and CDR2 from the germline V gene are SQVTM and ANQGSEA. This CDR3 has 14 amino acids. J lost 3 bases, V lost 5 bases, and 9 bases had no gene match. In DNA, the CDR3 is TGCAGCGTTCGTGGTTTAGGGACAGGCTACGAGCAGTACTTC. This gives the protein CSVRGLGTGYEQYF.

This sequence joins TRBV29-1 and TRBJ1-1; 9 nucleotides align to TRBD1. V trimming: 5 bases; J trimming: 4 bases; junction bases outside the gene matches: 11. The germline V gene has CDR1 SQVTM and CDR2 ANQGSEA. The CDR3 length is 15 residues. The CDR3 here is CSVLGQGRVGTEAFF. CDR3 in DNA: TGCAGCGTTCTTGGACAGGGGAGAGTGGGCACTGAAGCTTTCTTT. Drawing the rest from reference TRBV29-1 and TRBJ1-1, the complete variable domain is SAVISQKPSRDICQRGTSLTIQCQVDSQVTMMFWYRQQPGQSLTLIATANQGSEATYESGFVIDKFPISRPNLTFSTLTVSNMSPEDSSIYLCSVLGQGRVGTEAFFGQGTRLTVV.

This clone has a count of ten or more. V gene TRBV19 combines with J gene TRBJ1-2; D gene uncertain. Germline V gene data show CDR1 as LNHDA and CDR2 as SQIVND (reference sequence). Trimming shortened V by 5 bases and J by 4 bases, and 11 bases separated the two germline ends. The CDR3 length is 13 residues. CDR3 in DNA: TGTGCCAGTAGTTTTTCGGGCGGCTATGGCTACACCTTC. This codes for CASSFSGGYGYTF.

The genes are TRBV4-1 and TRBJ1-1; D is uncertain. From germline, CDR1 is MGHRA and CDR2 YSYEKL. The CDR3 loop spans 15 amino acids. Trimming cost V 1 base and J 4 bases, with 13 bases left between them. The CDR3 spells CASSQVGGRGTEAFF. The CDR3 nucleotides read TGCGCCAGCAGCCAAGTTGGAGGGAGAGGCACTGAAGCTTTCTTT.

CDR3 nucleotide sequence: TGCGCCAGCAGCCAAGGAGCGGGGGGGCAAGATACGCAGTATTTT. It translates to CASSQGAGGQDTQYF. The chain recombines TRBV4-1 with TRBJ2-3; TRBD2 aligns across 10 bases. This CDR3 is 15 amino acids long. The ends lost 1 base at V and 5 bases at J; junction bases unmatched: 3. Per the germline V gene, CDR1 is MGHRA and CDR2 is YSYEKL.

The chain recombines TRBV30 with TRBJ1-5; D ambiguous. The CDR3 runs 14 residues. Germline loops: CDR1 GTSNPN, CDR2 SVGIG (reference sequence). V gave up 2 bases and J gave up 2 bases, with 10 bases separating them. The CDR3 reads CAWSLGIGNQPQHF. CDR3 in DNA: TGTGCCTGGAGTTTGGGGATCGGCAATCAGCCCCAGCATTTT.

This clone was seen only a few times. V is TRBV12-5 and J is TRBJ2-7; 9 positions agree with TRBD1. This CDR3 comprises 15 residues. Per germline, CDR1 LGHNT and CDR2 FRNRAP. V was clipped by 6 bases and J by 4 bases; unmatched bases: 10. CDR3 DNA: TGTGCTAGTGGCCGTCCGGGACAGGGATATTACGAGCAGTACTTC. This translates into CASGRPGQGYYEQYF.

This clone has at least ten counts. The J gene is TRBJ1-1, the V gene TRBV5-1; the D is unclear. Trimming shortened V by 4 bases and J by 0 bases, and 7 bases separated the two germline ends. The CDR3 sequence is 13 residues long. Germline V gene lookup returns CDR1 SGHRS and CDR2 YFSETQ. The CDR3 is CASSPIVNTEAFF. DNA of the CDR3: TGCGCCAGCAGCCCGATAGTGAACACTGAAGCTTTCTTT.

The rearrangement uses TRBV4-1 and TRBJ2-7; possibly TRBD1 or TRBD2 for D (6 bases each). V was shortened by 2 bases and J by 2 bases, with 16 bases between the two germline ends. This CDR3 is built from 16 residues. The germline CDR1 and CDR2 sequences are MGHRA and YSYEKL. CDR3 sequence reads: CASSQKDSAGTYEQYF. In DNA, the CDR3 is TGCGCCAGCAGCCAAAAGGACAGTGCGGGGACCTACGAGCAGTACTTC.

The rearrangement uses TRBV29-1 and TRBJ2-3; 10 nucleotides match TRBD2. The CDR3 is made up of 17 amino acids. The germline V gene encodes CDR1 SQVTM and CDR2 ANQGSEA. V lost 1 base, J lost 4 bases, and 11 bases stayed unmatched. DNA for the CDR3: TGCAGCGTTGAAGTTGCTAGCGGGGGAATTAGCCCAGATACGCAGTATTTT. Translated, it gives CSVEVASGGISPDTQYF.